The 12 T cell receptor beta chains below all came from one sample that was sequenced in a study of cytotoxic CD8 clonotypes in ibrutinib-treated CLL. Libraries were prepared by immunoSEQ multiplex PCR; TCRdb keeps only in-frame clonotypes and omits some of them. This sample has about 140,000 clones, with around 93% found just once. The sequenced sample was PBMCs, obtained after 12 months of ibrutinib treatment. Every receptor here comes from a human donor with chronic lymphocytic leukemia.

The CDR3 DNA sequence: TGTGCCAGTAGTATAAGAGGGTCCGGTGGCTACACCTTC. Encoded protein: CASSIRGSGGYTF. The V call is TRBV19, the J call TRBJ1-2; D gene unclear. This CDR3 comprises 13 residues. Trimming cost V 2 bases and J 7 bases, with 11 bases left between them. The germline CDR1 and CDR2 sequences are LNHDA and SQIVND (reference sequence).

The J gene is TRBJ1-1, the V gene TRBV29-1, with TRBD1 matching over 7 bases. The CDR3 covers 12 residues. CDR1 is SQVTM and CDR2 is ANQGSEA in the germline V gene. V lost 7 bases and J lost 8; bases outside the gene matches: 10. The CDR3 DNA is TGCAGCGACTTGCCATCGACAGGGGAAGCTTTCTTT. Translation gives CSDLPSTGEAFF.

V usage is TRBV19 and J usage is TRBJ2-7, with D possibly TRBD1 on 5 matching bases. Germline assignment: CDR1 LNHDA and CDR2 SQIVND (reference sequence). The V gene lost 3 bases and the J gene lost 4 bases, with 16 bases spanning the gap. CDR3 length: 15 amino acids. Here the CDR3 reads CASSMEQGGRYEQYF. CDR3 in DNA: TGTGCCAGTAGTATGGAGCAGGGCGGACGATACGAGCAGTACTTC.

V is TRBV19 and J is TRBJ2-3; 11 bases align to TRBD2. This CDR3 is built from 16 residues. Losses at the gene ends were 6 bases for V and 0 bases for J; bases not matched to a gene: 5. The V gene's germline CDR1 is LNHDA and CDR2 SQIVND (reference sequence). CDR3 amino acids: CASRPTSGSSTDTQYF. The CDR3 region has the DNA TGTGCCAGTAGGCCAACTAGCGGGAGTAGCACAGATACGCAGTATTTT.

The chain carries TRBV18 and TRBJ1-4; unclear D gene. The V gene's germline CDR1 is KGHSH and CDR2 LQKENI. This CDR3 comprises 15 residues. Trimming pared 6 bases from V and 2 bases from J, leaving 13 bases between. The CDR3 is CASSRRALTNEKLFF. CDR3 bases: TGTGCCAGCTCCCGCCGGGCCCTCACTAATGAAAAACTGTTTTTT.

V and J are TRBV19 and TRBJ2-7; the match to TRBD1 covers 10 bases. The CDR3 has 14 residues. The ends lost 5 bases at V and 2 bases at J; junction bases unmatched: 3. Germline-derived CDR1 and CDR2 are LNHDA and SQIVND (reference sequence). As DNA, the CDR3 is TGTGCCAGTAGTCCGGGACAGGGGACCTACGAGCAGTACTTC. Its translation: CASSPGQGTYEQYF.

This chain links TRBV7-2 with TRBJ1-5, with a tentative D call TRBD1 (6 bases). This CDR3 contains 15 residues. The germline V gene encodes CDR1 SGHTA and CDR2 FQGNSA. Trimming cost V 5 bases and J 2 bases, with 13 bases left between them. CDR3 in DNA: TGTGCCAGCAGCCCCCGACAGGCCGGCAATCAGCCCCAGCATTTT. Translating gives CASSPRQAGNQPQHF.

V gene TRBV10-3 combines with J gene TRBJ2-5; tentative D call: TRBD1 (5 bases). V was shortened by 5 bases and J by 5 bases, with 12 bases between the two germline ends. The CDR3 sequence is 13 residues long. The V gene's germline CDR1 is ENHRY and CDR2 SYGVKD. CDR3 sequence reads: CAISLGVRETQYF. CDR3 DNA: TGTGCCATCAGTCTAGGGGTGCGGGAGACCCAGTACTTC.

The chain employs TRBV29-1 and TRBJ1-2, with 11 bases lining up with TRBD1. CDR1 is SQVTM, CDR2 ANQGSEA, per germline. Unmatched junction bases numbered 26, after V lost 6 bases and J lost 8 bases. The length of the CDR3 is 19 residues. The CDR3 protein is CSVLRPVGSGDRGAGGYTF. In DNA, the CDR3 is TGCAGCGTCCTCCGACCCGTGGGTAGTGGGGACAGGGGGGCAGGAGGCTACACCTTC. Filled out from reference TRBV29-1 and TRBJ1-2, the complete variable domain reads SAVISQKPSRDICQRGTSLTIQCQVDSQVTMMFWYRQQPGQSLTLIATANQGSEATYESGFVIDKFPISRPNLTFSTLTVSNMSPEDSSIYLCSVLRPVGSGDRGAGGYTFGSGTRLTVV.

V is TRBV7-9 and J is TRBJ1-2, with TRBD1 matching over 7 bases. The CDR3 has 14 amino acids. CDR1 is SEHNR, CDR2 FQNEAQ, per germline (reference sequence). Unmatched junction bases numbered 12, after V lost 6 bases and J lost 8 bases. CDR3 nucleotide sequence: TGTGCCAGCAGTTCCGAACAGGGGACCGGGGGCTACACCTTC. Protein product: CASSSEQGTGGYTF.

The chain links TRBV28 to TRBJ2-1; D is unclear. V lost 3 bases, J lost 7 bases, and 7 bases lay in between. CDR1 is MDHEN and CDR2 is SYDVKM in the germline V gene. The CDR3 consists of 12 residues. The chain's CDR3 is CASSLSSNEQFF. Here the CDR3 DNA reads TGTGCCAGCAGTTTGTCCTCGAATGAGCAGTTCTTC.

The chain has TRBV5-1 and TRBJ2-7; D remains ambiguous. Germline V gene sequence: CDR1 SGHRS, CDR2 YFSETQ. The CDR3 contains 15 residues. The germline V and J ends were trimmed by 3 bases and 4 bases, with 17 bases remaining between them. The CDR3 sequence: CASSSEASIGYEQYF. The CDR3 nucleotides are TGCGCCAGCAGCTCAGAGGCGTCTATCGGGTACGAGCAGTACTTC.